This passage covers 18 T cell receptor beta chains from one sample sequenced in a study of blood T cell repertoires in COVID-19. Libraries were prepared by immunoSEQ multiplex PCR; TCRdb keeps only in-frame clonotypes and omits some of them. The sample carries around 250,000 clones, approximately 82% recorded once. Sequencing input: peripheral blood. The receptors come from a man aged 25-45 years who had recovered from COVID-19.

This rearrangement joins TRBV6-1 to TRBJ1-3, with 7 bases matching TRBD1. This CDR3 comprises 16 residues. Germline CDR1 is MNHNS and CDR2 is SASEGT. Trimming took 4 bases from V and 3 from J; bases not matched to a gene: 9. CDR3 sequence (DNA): TGTGCCAGCAGTGGTGCCGGGACAGTATTTGGAAACACCATATATTTT. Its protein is CASSGAGTVFGNTIYF.

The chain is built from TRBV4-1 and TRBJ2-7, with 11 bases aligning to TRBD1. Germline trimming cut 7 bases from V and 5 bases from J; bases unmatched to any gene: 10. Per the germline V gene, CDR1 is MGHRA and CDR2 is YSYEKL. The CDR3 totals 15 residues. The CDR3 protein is CASNAPGQGAHEQYF. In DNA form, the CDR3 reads TGCGCCAGCAACGCGCCCGGACAGGGGGCCCACGAGCAGTACTTC.

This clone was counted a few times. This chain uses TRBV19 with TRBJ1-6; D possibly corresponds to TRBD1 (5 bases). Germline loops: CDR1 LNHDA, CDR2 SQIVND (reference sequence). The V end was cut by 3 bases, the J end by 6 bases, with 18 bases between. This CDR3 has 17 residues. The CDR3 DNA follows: TGTGCCAGTAGTATCGGGAGACAGCGGACGCGTAATTCACCCCTCCACTTT. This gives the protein CASSIGRQRTRNSPLHF.

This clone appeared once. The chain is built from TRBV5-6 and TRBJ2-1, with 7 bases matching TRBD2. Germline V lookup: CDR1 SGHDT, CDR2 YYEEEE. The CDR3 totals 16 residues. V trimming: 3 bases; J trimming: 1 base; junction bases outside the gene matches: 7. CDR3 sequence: CASSSPPGGSYNEQFF. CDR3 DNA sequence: TGTGCCAGCAGCTCACCTCCGGGGGGATCCTACAATGAGCAGTTCTTC.

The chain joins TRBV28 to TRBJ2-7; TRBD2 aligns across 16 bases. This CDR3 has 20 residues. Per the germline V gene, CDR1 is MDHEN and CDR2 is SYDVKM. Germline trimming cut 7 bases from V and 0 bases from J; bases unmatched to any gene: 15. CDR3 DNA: TGTGCCAGCACTTACCTTTCCGGGACTAGCGGGGGGGACAGCTCCTACGAGCAGTACGTC. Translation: CASTYLSGTSGGDSSYEQYV.

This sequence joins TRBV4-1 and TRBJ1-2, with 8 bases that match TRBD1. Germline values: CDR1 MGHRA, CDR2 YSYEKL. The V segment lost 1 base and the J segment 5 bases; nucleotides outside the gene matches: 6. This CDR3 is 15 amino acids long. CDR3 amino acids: CASSQVPGGEYGYTF. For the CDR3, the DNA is TGCGCCAGCAGCCAAGTTCCAGGGGGCGAGTATGGCTACACCTTC.

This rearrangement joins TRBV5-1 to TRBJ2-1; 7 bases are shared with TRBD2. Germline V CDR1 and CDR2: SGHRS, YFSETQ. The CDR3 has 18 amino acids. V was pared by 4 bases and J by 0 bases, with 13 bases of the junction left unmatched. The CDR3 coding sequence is TGCGCCAGCAGCCCGGGGATGAACGGGAGGCCCTCCTACAATGAGCAGTTCTTC. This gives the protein CASSPGMNGRPSYNEQFF.

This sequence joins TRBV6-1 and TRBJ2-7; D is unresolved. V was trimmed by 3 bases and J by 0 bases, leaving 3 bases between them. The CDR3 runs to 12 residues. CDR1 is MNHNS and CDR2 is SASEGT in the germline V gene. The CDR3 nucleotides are TGTGCCAGCAGTGATAGCTCCTACGAGCAGTACGTC. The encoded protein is CASSDSSYEQYV.

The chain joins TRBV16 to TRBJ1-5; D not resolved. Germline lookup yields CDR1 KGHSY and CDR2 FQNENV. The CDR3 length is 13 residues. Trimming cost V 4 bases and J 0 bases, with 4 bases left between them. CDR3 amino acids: CASSPNSNQPQHF. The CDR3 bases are TGTGCCAGCAGCCCAAATAGCAATCAGCCCCAGCATTTT.

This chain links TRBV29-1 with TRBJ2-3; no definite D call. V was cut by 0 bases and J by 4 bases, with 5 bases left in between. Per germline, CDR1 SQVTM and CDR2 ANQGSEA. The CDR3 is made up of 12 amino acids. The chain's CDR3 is CSVEDPSDTQYF. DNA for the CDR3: TGCAGCGTTGAAGATCCTTCAGATACGCAGTATTTT.

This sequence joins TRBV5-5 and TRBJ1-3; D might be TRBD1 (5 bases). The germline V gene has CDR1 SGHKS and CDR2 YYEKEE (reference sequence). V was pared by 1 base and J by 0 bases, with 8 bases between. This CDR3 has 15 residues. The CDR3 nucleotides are TGTGCCAGCAGCTTGCAGGGTAACTCTGGAAACACCATATATTTT. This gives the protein CASSLQGNSGNTIYF.

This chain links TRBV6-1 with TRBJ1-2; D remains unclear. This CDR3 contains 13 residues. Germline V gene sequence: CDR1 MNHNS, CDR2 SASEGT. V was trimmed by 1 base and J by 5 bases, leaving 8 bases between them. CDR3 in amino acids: CASSEDSLYGYTF. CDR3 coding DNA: TGTGCCAGCAGTGAAGACAGCCTGTATGGCTACACCTTC.

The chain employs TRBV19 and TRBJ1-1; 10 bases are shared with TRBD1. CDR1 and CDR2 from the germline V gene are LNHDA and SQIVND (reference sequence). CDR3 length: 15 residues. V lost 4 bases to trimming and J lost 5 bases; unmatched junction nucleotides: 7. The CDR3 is CASSTDRGFGTEAFF. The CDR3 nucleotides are TGTGCCAGTAGTACGGACAGGGGGTTCGGGACTGAAGCTTTCTTT.

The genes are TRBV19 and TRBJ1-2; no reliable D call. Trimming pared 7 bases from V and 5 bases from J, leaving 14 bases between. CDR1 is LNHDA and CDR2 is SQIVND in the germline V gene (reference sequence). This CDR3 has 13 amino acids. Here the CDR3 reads CASKFEGPYGYTF. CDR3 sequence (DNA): TGTGCCAGTAAGTTCGAGGGTCCGTATGGCTACACCTTC.

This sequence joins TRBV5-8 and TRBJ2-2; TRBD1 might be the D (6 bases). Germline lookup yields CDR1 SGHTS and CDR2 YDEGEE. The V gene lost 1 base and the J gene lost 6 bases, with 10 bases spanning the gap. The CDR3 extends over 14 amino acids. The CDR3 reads CASSLTGSSGELFF. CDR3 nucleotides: TGTGCCAGCAGCTTGACAGGGTCGTCCGGGGAGCTGTTTTTT.

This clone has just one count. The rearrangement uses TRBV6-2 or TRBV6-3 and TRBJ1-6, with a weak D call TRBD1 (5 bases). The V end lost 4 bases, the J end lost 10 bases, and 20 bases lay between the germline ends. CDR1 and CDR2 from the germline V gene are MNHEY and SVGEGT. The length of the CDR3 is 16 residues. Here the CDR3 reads CASSLPADYWGSPLHF. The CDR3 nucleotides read TGTGCCAGCAGTTTACCTGCGGACTATTGGGGGTCACCCCTCCACTTT.

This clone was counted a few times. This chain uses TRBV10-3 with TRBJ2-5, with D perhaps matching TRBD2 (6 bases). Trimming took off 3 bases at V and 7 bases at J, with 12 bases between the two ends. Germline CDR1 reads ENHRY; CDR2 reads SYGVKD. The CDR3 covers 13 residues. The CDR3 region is CAISDLGGGTQYF. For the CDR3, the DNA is TGTGCCATCAGTGATCTGGGGGGTGGGACCCAGTACTTC.

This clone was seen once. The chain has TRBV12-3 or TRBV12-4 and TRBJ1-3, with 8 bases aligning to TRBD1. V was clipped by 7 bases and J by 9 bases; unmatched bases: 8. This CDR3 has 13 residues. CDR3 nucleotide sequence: TGTGCCAGCACTAGGACAGGGACGGTCACCATATATTTT. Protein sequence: CASTRTGTVTIYF.